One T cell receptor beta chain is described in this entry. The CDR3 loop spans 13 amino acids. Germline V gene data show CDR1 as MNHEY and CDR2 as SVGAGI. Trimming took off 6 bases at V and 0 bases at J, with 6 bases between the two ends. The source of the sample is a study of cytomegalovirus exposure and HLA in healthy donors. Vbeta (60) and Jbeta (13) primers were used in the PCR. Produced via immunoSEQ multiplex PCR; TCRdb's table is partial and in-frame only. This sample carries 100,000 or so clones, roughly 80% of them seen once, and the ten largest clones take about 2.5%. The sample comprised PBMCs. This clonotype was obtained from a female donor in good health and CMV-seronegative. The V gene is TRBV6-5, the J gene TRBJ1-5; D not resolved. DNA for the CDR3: TGTGCCAGCAGGAGGGATAGCAATCAGCCCCAGCATTTT. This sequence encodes CASRRDSNQPQHF.